The 5 T cell receptor beta chains below come from one sample, sequenced in a study of blood T cell repertoires in COVID-19. Some clones are missing from TCRdb's copy, which holds only in-frame ones; the method was immunoSEQ multiplex PCR. The sample yields hundreds of thousands of clones, about 87% seen once. Sequencing input: peripheral blood. The receptors here all came from a woman in her fifties or sixties with COVID-19, enrolled during active disease.

This chain uses TRBV5-6 with TRBJ2-7, with 7 bases that match TRBD1. The CDR3 has 15 amino acids. J gave up 0 bases and V 3 bases, and 6 bases lay outside the gene matches. Germline values: CDR1 SGHDT, CDR2 YYEEEE. The CDR3 coding sequence is TGTGCCAGCAGCTCCTCCGGGACAGTCTCCTACGAGCAGTACTTC. Its translation: CASSSSGTVSYEQYF. Supplemented by reference TRBV5-6 and TRBJ2-7, the full variable domain reads DAGVTQSPTHLIKTRGQQVTLRCSPKSGHDTVSWYQQALGQGPQFIFQYYEEEERQRGNFPDRFSGHQFPNYSSELNVNALLLGDSALYLCASSSSGTVSYEQYFGPGTRLTVT.

This chain links TRBV20-1 with TRBJ2-6, with D unresolved. Between the trimmed V and J ends, which lost 3 bases and 2 bases, there was a span of 14 bases. CDR1 is DFQATT and CDR2 is SNEGSKA in the germline V gene (reference sequence). This CDR3 spans 16 amino acids. CDR3 in amino acids: CSASQVNKAGANVLTF. The CDR3 coding sequence is TGCAGTGCTAGTCAGGTCAACAAGGCTGGGGCCAACGTCCTGACTTTC.

This chain joins TRBV12-3 or TRBV12-4 and TRBJ1-3; D is possibly TRBD1 (5 bases). The CDR3 covers 13 residues. V lost 7 bases and J lost 5, with 12 bases in between. The CDR3 DNA is TGTGCCAGCACGACAGTGCCTCGAAACACCATATATTTT. It specifies CASTTVPRNTIYF.

This sequence joins TRBV19 and TRBJ1-2; the match to TRBD1 covers 7 bases. CDR1 and CDR2 (germline): LNHDA, SQIVND (reference sequence). This CDR3 is built from 13 residues. V was pared by 5 bases and J by 4 bases, with 4 bases of the junction left unmatched. DNA of the CDR3: TGTGCCAGTAGTCTCCCAGGGGGCTATGGCTACACCTTC. This codes for CASSLPGGYGYTF.

This sequence joins TRBV7-9 and TRBJ2-2; the D is unclear. The germline V and J ends were trimmed by 2 bases and 3 bases, with 7 bases remaining between them. Germline V gives CDR1 SEHNR, CDR2 FQNEAQ (reference sequence). The CDR3 is 14 amino acids. This CDR3 is CASSLSQYTGELFF. The CDR3 DNA is TGTGCCAGCAGCTTATCGCAGTACACCGGGGAGCTGTTTTTT.